Presented here are 10 T cell receptor beta chains from one specimen sequenced in a study of shared clonotypes between healthy human individuals. Clones were sequenced by immunoSEQ multiplex PCR, and TCRdb holds only the in-frame ones, with some missing. Here the sample spans around 580,000 clones, 95% to 98% being singletons. Naive CD8 cells lacked CD45RO and underwent positive selection for CCR7, leaving out terminally differentiated effector memory CD45RA+ cells. Input material: naive CD8+ T cells sorted from blood. These receptors all stem from a man aged 30-40 years in good health.

This chain links TRBV2 with TRBJ1-1; 12 positions match TRBD1. The CDR3 sequence is 13 residues long. J was trimmed by 6 bases and V by 6 bases; bases with no gene match: 2. Looked up from germline, CDR1 is SNHLY and CDR2 is FYNNEI. CDR3 in DNA: TGTGCCAGCAGGGGACAGGGGGCCTCTGAAGCTTTCTTT. Amino acids: CASRGQGASEAFF. The whole variable domain, filled in from reference TRBV2 and TRBJ1-1, reads EPEVTQTPSHQVTQMGQEVILRCVPISNHLYFYWYRQILGQKVEFLVSFYNNEISEKSEIFDDQFSVERPDGSNFTLKIRSTKLEDSAMYFCASRGQGASEAFFGQGTRLTVV.

The chain employs TRBV6-5 and TRBJ2-1; a weak D match, TRBD2 (5 bases). Between the trimmed V and J ends, which lost 2 bases and 10 bases, there was a span of 9 bases. The CDR3 length is 12 residues. The V gene's germline CDR1 is MNHEY and CDR2 SVGAGI. The CDR3 is CASSYGSGEQFF. Written as DNA, the CDR3 is TGTGCCAGCAGTTACGGGAGTGGAGAGCAGTTCTTC.

This chain joins TRBV18 and TRBJ2-7, with a possible D match to TRBD1 (6 bases). This CDR3 comprises 15 residues. Germline V lookup: CDR1 KGHSH, CDR2 LQKENI. V lost 2 bases to trimming and J lost 1 base, with 12 bases between them. The CDR3 sequence: CASSPKGVASYEQYF. In nucleotides, the CDR3 is TGTGCCAGCTCACCAAAGGGGGTAGCGTCCTACGAGCAGTACTTC.

CDR3 bases: TGCAGCTCCACCGGGTTGAGTACCAATGAGCAGTTCTTC. Amino acid sequence: CSSTGLSTNEQFF. V usage is TRBV29-1 and J usage is TRBJ2-1; D unclear. CDR3 size: 13 residues. Germline CDR1 and CDR2: SQVTM and ANQGSEA. Trimming shortened V by 8 bases and J by 6 bases, and 17 bases separated the two germline ends.

The CDR3 nucleotides read TGCGCCAGCAGCCAAGCGGGAGGGCGCAATGAGCAGTTCTTC. Its translation: CASSQAGGRNEQFF. V gene TRBV4-1 combines with J gene TRBJ2-1; the match to TRBD2 covers 8 bases. The CDR3 has 14 residues. From germline, CDR1 is MGHRA and CDR2 YSYEKL. V gave up 1 base and J gave up 6 bases; unmatched junction bases: 2.

This clone was seen only once. The chain links TRBV29-1 to TRBJ2-1; the D gene is possibly TRBD2 (6 bases). Trimming pared 2 bases from V and 9 bases from J, leaving 11 bases between. The CDR3 runs to 12 residues. Germline CDR1 and CDR2: SQVTM and ANQGSEA. The CDR3 loop is CSVETLAVEQFF. The DNA of the CDR3 is TGCAGCGTTGAAACCTTAGCGGTTGAGCAGTTCTTC.

The table lists this clone with a count of one. V usage is TRBV7-3 and J usage is TRBJ2-6, with unresolved D. The germline V and J ends were trimmed by 5 bases and 0 bases, with 8 bases remaining between them. The CDR3 extends over 15 amino acids. CDR1 is SGHTA and CDR2 is FQGTGA in the germline V gene. CDR3 sequence: CASSLAPSGANVLTF. CDR3 DNA sequence: TGTGCCAGCAGCCTGGCTCCCTCTGGGGCCAACGTCCTGACTTTC.

The gene calls are TRBV4-3 and TRBJ2-1; D gene uncertain. This CDR3 is 17 amino acids long. The V gene lost 1 base and the J gene lost 0 bases, with 13 bases spanning the gap. Germline V lookup: CDR1 LGHNA, CDR2 YSLEER. The CDR3 here is CASSQGAVGSSYNEQFF. Here the CDR3 DNA reads TGCGCCAGCAGCCAAGGGGCGGTCGGAAGCTCCTACAATGAGCAGTTCTTC.

The chain employs TRBV7-2 and TRBJ2-3, with TRBD2 identical over 10 bases. The germline gives CDR1 SGHTA, CDR2 FQGNSA. The CDR3 sequence is 16 residues long. After removal of 5 bases from V and 0 bases from J, the junction contained 5 bases not matched to a gene. CDR3 DNA sequence: TGTGCCAGCAGCGGGGGACTAGCGCTTAGCACAGATACGCAGTATTTT. Amino acid sequence: CASSGGLALSTDTQYF. Variable domain in full (rest from reference TRBV7-2 and TRBJ2-3): GAGVSQSPSNKVTEKGKDVELRCDPISGHTALYWYRQSLGQGLEFLIYFQGNSAPDKSGLPSDRFSAERTGGSVSTLTIQRTQQEDSAVYLCASSGGLALSTDTQYFGPGTRLTVL.

J is TRBJ2-3 and V is TRBV29-1, with D possibly TRBD2 on 6 matching bases. From germline, CDR1 is SQVTM and CDR2 ANQGSEA. Trimming took 4 bases from V and 2 from J, leaving 13 bases between them. The CDR3 has 14 residues. Here the CDR3 DNA reads TGCAGCGTTGGGGTTAGCGGTTTCACAGATACGCAGTATTTT. Translation gives CSVGVSGFTDTQYF.